This TCR beta chain was identified during a study of Ad26.COV2.S vaccination and SARS-CoV-2 variants. Treatment specified: around 19 received Ad26.COV2.S at low or high dose, single or two shots; 5 received placebo; per-sample allocation not given. Day 63 after the first vaccine or placebo injection was the time point for sampling. Spike of the Wuhan-strain SARS-CoV-2 was expressed by an Ad26 vector, which formed the vaccine. The data were produced by immunoSEQ multiplex PCR, yet TCRdb's version contains in-frame clones alone and is incomplete. The sample contains hundreds of thousands of clones, approximately 90% of which appear only once. Of note for this clone: Its matching antigen is unknown.

Study results and limitations: Recipients of vaccine and of placebo showed similar breadth of their non-spike TCR repertoires.

Germline CDR1 reads LGHNT; CDR2 reads FRNRAP. The V gene lost 1 base and the J gene lost 8 bases, with 11 bases spanning the gap. The CDR3 loop spans 13 amino acids. This receptor was obtained from a person between 18 and 65 years old who received the Ad26.COV2.S COVID-19 vaccine or a placebo. Sample: peripheral blood, taken in a trial of Ad26.COV2.S vaccine versus placebo. The gene calls are TRBV12-5 and TRBJ1-2; maybe TRBD1 (6 bases). CDR3 loop: CASGLAQGIGYTF. DNA of the CDR3: TGTGCTAGTGGTTTGGCACAGGGAATAGGCTACACCTTC.